This T cell receptor (beta chain) stems from a study of blood T cell repertoires in COVID-19. Study background: COVID-19 samples collected from the United States, Italy and Spain covered acute and convalescent phases. The cDNA or gDNA used as material had been derived from T cells, B-cell-depleted T cells, or PBMCs.

Trimming at V came to 4 bases and at J to 0 bases, leaving 6 bases not matched to a gene. CDR1 and CDR2 from the germline V gene are SQVTM and ANQGSEA. The CDR3 totals 15 residues. This clone has only one observation. The authors' processing: Reference gene primer amplification gave nucleated cell count estimates. Clones were sequenced by immunoSEQ multiplex PCR, and TCRdb holds only the in-frame ones, with some missing. V and J calls and clone size are given by that table; D and trimming were obtained from the DNA. The repertoire has just over 300,000 clones, approximately 85% of them found once; the top ten carry roughly 2%.

This receptor was identified in a man aged 25-40 years who had recovered from COVID-19. Sequenced material: PBMCs or T cells enriched from blood (not recorded which). This sequence joins TRBV29-1 and TRBJ2-1; 7 bases line up with TRBD2. The CDR3 DNA reads TGCAGCGTTGTCGGGGGGACTTACTCCTACAATGAGCAGTTCTTC. This encodes CSVVGGTYSYNEQFF.